This T cell receptor beta chain was recorded in a study of tumor-infiltrating lymphocytes in primary liver carcinoma (TCRdb year 2017). About the study as a whole: Surgical resection was performed in China between late 2015 and 2016 on several patients with histopathologically diagnosed primary liver carcinoma. The five patients had tumors staged T1-T3 N0M0, with maximum diameters ranging from about 4 to 11 cm. Each sample produced roughly 3.65 to 7.13 million productive TCRbeta reads, and read depth showed no significant difference between tissue types. A total of approximately 35 specimens from 5 patients, comprising roughly 25 tumor regions, 5 adjacent noncancerous liver tissues and 5 peripheral blood samples, were covered by TCRbeta repertoire sequencing. Of the five patients (three men and two women, aged 30 to 69 years), four had hepatocellular carcinoma and one had combined HCC and intrahepatic cholangiocarcinoma. Across five regions of each liver tumor, along with adjacent normal tissue and blood, the study brought together TCRbeta repertoire sequencing, expression microarrays and whole-exome sequencing. High reproducibility was observed for the technical replicate repertoires, with mean shared-clone rates about 0.89 and correlation coefficients above 0.95.

In the case of this clonotype: Its antigen is unknown. It has no much larger one-base neighbor in the sample; base qualities were not kept.

Spanning cysteine to phenylalanine, the CDR3 consists of 16 amino acids. Only the CDR3 DNA is retained, 48 bases long and in frame from the first base. Here V drops 6 bases and J drops 0 bases, and the junction holds 9 bases not matched to any gene. From the germline V gene, CDR1 is SGHAT and CDR2 is FQNNGV. Blood RNA was extracted from unsorted whole blood with TRIzol reagent; germline DNA came from the DNeasy Blood & Tissue kit. Patients had chronic HBV infection and were treatment-naive at sampling. Before surgery, roughly 3.7 milliliters of peripheral blood were collected into K2EDTA tubes. Using a constant-region primer and ProtoScript II reverse transcriptase, TCRbeta-specific cDNA was reverse-transcribed from 500 ng total RNA. Construction of the TCRbeta libraries relied on three nested rounds of multiplex PCR, following a slightly modified ARM-PCR procedure. Each of the first two PCR rounds ran for approximately 11 cycles using multiplex TRBV1-TRBV30 forward primers together with a Cbeta reverse primer. A final 25-cycle PCR with Deep VentR polymerase added sample barcodes and Illumina adapters. Before sequencing, amplicons of 200-500 bp were gel-purified using a QIAquick gel extraction kit. The TCRbeta amplicons were sequenced with 250-bp paired-end reads on an Illumina HiSeq 2500. In the original analysis: Quality trimming of reads was performed with Trimmomatic v0.33, and paired reads were merged with FLASH v1.2.11 so that full CDR3 sequences could be recovered. V, D and J germline segments were assigned to the rearranged TCRbeta sequences using MiGEC v1.2.1b. VDJtools v1.0.0 computed clonotype statistics and Shannon-Wiener diversity indices. Except for diversity analysis, only the 250 most abundant clonotypes of each sample were used in subsequent analyses to reduce sampling bias. In-frame beta chains were kept once TCRdb had trimmed the public reads at Q25 with fastp and called clones with MiXCR. Merged by CDR3 protein, the rows form single entries marked with the most common genes and DNA. The V and J calls and clone size come from TCRdb's table, not from the authors' own analysis. This sample has about 320,000 distinct CDR3 sequences in its table, and approximately 60% of those were observed once. The ten largest make up around 9.5% of the sample.

The paper's findings and limits, for the study overall: Consistent with antigen-driven expansion, pairs of tumor regions showed higher repertoire overlap (mean roughly 36%) than either tumor-adjacent pairs (about 17%) or tumor-blood pairs (approximately 15%). The study included only four to six patients, and the authors note findings should be validated in a larger study. Since the samples were bulk and unsorted, there was no way to compare CD4+ and CD8+ T cell repertoires. Because only the TCR beta chain was sequenced and unpaired alpha chains were not captured, true repertoire diversity is likely underestimated. A significantly larger repertoire fraction was made up by the top 250 clones in tumors than in blood (p = 0.039).

The rearranged chain carries TRBV11-2 and TRBJ2-5, and 8 junction bases match TRBD2. Sequenced input: peripheral blood. The clonotype comes from a man aged 35 to 55 with primary liver carcinoma and hepatitis B virus infection. At the DNA level, the sequence is TGTGCCAGCAGTTCAGGACTAGCAGGAAACCAAGAGACCCAGTACTTC. It translates as CASSSGLAGNQETQYF. The entire variable domain, with the stretches around the CDR3 drawn from the reference TRBV11-2 and TRBJ2-5 proteins, is EAGVAQSPRYKIIEKRQSVAFWCNPISGHATLYWYQQILGQGPKLLIQFQNNGVVDDSQLPKDRFSAERLKGVDSTLKIQPAKLEDSAVYLCASSSGLAGNQETQYFGPGTRLLVL.